This T cell receptor (beta chain) is from a study of vaccination and CD4 T cells after COVID-19 (dated by TCRdb to about 2022). Concerning the study at large: Convalescent patients had a positive SARS-CoV-2 result on nasal swab PCR, and of these patients, some ten had mild disease and one had severe disease. The convalescent cohort comprised six males and four females, including two Hispanic individuals, seven Caucasians, two Asians and one multiracial person. Participants got two doses of the Pfizer-BioNTech BNT162b2 vaccine (n=8) or two doses of the Moderna mRNA-1273 vaccine (n=2). Post-COVID blood samples from convalescent patients were collected a median of roughly 100 days after diagnosis, with a range of roughly 35 to 180 days. Post-vaccine blood samples were taken a median of 72 days after the second vaccine dose, with a range of about 13 to 241 days. The cultures were stimulated with overlapping spike peptide pools from SARS-CoV-2 and from the common cold coronaviruses HCoV-NL63, HCoV-OC43 and HCoV-229E. Control cultures used a CEFX viral epitope pool as positive control, an HIV-1 Nef peptide pool as negative control, or no peptide. The spike-specific CD4+ TCR repertoire was compared before and after mRNA vaccination in approximately ten COVID-19 convalescent patients and a few infection-naive healthy vaccine recipients. Beyond this particular receptor, the publication reports: Of the vaccine-specific clones in convalescent patients, 304 of 307, or nearly all, reacted only to SARS-CoV-2 spike and did not cross-react with common cold coronaviruses. Although the median number of SARS-CoV-2-reactive clonotypes went up from 20 to 25 after infection to some 38 after vaccination, the increase was not significant. Relatively few convalescent patients were included in the study, and early timepoints after natural infection were not analyzed. In convalescent patients, a median roughly 88% of post-vaccine SARS-CoV-2-reactive clones were detected only after vaccination, suggesting vaccine-specific priming.

The library was obtained by PCR. DNA from cultured CD4+ T cells was subjected to TCR sequencing with the Oncomine TCR Beta short-read assay at the Johns Hopkins FTIC core. The QIAamp micro DNA kit was used to extract genomic DNA from the cultured CD4+ T cells. Oncomine TCR Beta libraries made from cultured CD4+ T cells were pooled using unique dual indexes and sequenced on an Illumina iSeq 100. Regarding the original processing steps: Non-productive sequences were removed, and CDR3s not starting with C, not ending with F or W, or shorter than 7 amino acids were discarded. The MANAFEST web application was used to identify antigen-specific clonotypes by comparing peptide-stimulated wells against reference wells and other culture wells. An FDR below 0.05, an odds ratio above 5, and a productive frequency above 0.1% in at least two of three replicate wells were required for clones to be considered positive. Clonotypes that were significantly expanded in both SARS-CoV-2 spike wells and at least one common cold coronavirus spike condition were defined as cross-reactive. CDR3 homology was assessed with Levenshtein distances (stringdist) and unrooted phylogenetic trees (ape) in R version 3.6.1. TCRdb trimmed the raw reads at Q25, called clones with MiXCR and kept productive beta chains. Identical CDR3 proteins give one entry, which carries the most common genes and DNA. Here the V and J calls rest on TCRdb's processing, not on the authors' analysis. This sample gives some 14,000 distinct CDR3 sequences in total; just under 35% of them show up just once. Approximately 40% of the sample is taken by the ten largest.

Worth noting for this clonotype: No antigen is known for it. There are no base qualities to consult, and no much larger clone falls within one base.

Inclusive of the bounding cysteine and phenylalanine, the CDR3 is 15 residues long. Of all the DNA, just the CDR3 is kept, 45 bases in frame from base 1. Trimming costs V 1 base and J 8 bases, and their ends lie 14 bases apart. For CDR1 and CDR2, the germline V gene lists SGHTA and FQGNSA. Read against the paper, the sample's treatment or condition label means: roughly 10-day PBMC culture with coronavirus spike peptide pools or control peptides (ViraFEST assay). The ViraFEST assay, used in the study, expanded antigen-specific T cells with peptide pools and then identified the expanded clonotypes through TCR sequencing. The convalescent patients' positive SARS-CoV-2 PCR tests fell between March and December 2020, which was before the Alpha, Beta and Delta variants emerged in the United States. Each well held about 2 million PBMCs cultured in IMDM containing roughly 5% human AB serum and roughly 10 IU/ml IL-2, with around 9.7 ug/ml peptide pools added. Half of the culture medium was replaced with fresh IL-2-containing medium on days 3 and 7. After around 11 days of culture, CD4+ T cells were isolated by negative selection using the EasySep CD4+ T cell isolation kit. Ficoll-Paque Plus gradient centrifugation was used to isolate PBMCs from whole blood, and the isolated PBMCs were then either used fresh or cryopreserved at -140C. Culture conditions were generally each tested in triplicate wells.

Sequenced material: cultured CD4+ T cells from blood. The clonotype comes from a human donor with COVID-19. The chain is assembled from TRBV7-2 and TRBJ1-4, with TRBD1 as a weak D call on 6 bases. The CDR3 in this case is CASSLVGGGGEKLFF. At the DNA level, the sequence is TGTGCCAGCAGCTTAGTGGGAGGGGGAGGGGAAAAACTGTTTTTT.